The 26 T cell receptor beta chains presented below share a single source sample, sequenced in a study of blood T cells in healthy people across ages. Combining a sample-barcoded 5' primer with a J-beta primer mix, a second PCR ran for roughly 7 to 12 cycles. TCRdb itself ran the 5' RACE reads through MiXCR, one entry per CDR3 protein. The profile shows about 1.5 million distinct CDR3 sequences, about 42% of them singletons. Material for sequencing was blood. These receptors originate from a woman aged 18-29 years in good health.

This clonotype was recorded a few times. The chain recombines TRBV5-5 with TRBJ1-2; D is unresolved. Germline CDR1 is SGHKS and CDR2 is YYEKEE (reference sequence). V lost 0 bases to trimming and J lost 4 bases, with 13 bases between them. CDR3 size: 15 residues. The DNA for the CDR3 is TGTGCCAGCAGCTTGGAGGCAGCCCCCCTCTATGGCTACACCTTC. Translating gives CASSLEAAPLYGYTF.

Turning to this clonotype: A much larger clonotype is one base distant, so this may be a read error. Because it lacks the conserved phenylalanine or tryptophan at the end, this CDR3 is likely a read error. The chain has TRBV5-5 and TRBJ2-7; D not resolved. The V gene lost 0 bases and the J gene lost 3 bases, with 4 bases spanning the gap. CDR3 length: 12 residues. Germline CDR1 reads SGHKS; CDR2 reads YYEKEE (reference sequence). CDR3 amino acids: CASSLANYEQYI. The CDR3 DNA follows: TGTGCCAGCAGCTTGGCCAACTACGAGCAGTACATC.

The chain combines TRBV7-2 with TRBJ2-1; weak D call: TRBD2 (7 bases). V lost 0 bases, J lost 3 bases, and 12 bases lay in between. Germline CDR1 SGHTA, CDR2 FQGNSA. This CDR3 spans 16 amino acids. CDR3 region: CASSLARGGGYNEQFF. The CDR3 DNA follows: TGTGCCAGCAGCTTAGCGAGGGGGGGAGGCTACAATGAGCAGTTCTTC.

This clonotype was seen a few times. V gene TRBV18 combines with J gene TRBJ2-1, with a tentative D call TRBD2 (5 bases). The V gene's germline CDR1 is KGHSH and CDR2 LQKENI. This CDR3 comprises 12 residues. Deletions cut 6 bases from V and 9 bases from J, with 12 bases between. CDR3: CASSQDSREQFF. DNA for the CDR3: TGTGCCAGCTCCCAGGACTCCCGTGAGCAGTTCTTC.

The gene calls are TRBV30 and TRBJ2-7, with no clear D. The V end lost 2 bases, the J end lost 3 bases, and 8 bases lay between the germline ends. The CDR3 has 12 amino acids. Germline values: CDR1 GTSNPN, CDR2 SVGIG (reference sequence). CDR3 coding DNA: TGTGCCTGGAGTTCAATGGGCTACGAGCAGTACTTC. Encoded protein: CAWSSMGYEQYF.

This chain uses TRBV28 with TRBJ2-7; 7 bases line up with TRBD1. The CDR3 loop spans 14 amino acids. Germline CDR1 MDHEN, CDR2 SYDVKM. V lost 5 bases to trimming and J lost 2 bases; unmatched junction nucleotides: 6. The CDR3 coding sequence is TGTGCCAGCAGTAGACAGGGATCCCCCTACGAGCAGTACTTC. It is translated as CASSRQGSPYEQYF.

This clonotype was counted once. The CDR3 coding sequence is TGCAGTGGCTCGGGACGGCTAGACAATGAGCAGTACTTC. It specifies CSGSGRLDNEQYF. V and J are TRBV20-1 and TRBJ2-7, with D possibly being TRBD1 or TRBD2 (5 bases each). The CDR3 totals 13 residues. V dropped 7 bases and J dropped 7 bases, with 20 bases sitting between them. In germline, CDR1 is DFQATT, CDR2 SNEGSKA (reference sequence).

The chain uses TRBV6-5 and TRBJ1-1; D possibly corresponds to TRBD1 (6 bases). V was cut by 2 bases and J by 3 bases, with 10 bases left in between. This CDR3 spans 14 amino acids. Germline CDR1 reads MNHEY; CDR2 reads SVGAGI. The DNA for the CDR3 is TGTGCCAGCAGTTACGAACAGGGTGACACTGAAGCTTTCTTT. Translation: CASSYEQGDTEAFF.

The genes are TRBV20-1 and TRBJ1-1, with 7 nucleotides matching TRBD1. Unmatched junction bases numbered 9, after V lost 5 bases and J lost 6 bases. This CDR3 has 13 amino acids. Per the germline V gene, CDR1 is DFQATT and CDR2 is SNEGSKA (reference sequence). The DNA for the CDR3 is TGCAGTGCTGAACCTCACAGGGGCGCTGAAGCTTTCTTT. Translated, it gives CSAEPHRGAEAFF.

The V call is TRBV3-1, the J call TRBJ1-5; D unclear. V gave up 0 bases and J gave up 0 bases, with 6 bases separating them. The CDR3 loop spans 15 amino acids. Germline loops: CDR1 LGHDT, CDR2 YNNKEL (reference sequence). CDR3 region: CASSQEHFSNQPQHF. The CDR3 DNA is TGTGCCAGCAGCCAAGAGCATTTTAGCAATCAGCCCCAGCATTTT. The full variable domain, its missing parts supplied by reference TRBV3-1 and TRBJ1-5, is DTAVSQTPKYLVTQMGNDKSIKCEQNLGHDTMYWYKQDSKKFLKIMFSYNNKELIINETVPNRFSPKSPDKAHLNLHINSLELGDSAVYFCASSQEHFSNQPQHFGDGTRLSIL.

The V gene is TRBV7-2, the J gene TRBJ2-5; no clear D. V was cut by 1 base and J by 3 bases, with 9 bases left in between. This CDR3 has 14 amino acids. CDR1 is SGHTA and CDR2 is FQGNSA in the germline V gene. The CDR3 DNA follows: TGTGCCAGCAGCTTAGTATTCGGTAAAGAGACCCAGTACTTC. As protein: CASSLVFGKETQYF.

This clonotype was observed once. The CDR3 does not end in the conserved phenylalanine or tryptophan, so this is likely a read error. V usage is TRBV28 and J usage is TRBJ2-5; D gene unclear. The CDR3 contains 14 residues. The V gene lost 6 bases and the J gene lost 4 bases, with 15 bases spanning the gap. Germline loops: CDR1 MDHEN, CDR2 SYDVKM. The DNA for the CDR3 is TGTGCCAGCAGCCCCATTGCCTCCAGAGAGACCCAGTACTAC. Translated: CASSPIASRETQYY.

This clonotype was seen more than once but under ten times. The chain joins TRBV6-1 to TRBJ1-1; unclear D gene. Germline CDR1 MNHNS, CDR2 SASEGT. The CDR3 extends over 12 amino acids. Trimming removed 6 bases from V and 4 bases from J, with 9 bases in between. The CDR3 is CASSPRVTEAFF. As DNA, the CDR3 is TGTGCCAGCAGCCCTAGGGTCACTGAAGCTTTCTTT.

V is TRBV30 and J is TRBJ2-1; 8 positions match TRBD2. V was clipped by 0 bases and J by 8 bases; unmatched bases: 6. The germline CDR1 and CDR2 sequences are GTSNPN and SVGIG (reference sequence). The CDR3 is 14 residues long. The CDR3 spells CAWSVLSGSDEQFF. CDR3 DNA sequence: TGTGCCTGGAGTGTACTCAGCGGGAGTGATGAGCAGTTCTTC. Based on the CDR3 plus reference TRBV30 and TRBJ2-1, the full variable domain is SQTIHQWPATLVQPVGSPLSLECTVEGTSNPNLYWYRQAAGRGLQLLFYSVGIGQISSEVPQNLSASRPQDRQFILSSKKLLLSDSGFYLCAWSVLSGSDEQFFGPGTRLTVL.

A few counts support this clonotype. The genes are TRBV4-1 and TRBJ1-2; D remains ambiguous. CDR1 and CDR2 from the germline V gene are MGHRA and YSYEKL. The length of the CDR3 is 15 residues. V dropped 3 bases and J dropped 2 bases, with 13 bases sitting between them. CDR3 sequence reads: CASSHTAISNYGYTF. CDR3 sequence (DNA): TGCGCCAGCAGCCATACAGCGATCTCCAACTATGGCTACACCTTC.

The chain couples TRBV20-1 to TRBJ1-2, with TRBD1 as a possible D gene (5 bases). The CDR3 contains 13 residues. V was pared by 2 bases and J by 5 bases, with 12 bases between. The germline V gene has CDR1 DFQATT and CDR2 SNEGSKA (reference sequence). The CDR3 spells CSARPREIYGYTF. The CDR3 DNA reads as TGCAGTGCTAGACCCAGGGAGATATATGGCTACACCTTC.

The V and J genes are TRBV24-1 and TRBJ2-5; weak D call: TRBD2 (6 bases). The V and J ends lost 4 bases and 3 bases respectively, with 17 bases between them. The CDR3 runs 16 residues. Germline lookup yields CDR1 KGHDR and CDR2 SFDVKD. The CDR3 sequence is CATSDPTSTTKETQYF. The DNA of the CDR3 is TGTGCCACCAGTGACCCTACTAGCACAACGAAAGAGACCCAGTACTTC.

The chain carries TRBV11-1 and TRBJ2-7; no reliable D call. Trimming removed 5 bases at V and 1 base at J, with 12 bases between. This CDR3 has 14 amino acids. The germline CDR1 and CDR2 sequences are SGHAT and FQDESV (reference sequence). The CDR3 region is CASSRQTNSYEQYF. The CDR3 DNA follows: TGTGCCAGCAGCCGCCAGACAAATTCCTACGAGCAGTACTTC.

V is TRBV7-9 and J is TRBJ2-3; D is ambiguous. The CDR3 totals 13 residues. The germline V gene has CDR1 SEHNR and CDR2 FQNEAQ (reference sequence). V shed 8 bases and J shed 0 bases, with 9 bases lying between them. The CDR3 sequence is CASLGFSTDTQYF. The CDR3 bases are TGTGCCAGCCTAGGGTTTAGCACAGATACGCAGTATTTT.

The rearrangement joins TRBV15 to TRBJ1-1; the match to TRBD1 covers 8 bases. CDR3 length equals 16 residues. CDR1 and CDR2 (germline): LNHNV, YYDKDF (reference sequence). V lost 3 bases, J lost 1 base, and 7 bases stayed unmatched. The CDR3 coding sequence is TGTGCCACCAGCAGTTGGGACAGGACTAGGAACACTGAAGCTTTCTTT. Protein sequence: CATSSWDRTRNTEAFF.

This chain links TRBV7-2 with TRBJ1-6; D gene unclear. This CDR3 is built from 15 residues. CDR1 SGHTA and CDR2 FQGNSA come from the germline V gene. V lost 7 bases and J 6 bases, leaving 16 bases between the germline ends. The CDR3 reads CASTPRDYTNSPLHF. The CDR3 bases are TGTGCCAGCACCCCGAGAGACTATACTAATTCACCCCTCCACTTT.

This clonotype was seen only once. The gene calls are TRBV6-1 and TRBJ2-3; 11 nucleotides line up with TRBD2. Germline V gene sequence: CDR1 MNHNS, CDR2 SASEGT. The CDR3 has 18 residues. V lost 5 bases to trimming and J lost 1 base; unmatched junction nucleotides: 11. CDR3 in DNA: TGTGCCAGCAGTCAACCCCCCCTGACTAGCGGGGGCACAGATACGCAGTATTTT. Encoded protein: CASSQPPLTSGGTDTQYF.

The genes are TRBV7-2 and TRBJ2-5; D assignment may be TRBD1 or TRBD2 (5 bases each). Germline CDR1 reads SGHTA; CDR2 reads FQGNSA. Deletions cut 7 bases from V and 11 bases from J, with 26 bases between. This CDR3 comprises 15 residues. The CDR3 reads CASNYQTAVYGEQYF. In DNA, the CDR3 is TGTGCCAGCAACTATCAGACAGCGGTTTACGGGGAGCAGTACTTC.

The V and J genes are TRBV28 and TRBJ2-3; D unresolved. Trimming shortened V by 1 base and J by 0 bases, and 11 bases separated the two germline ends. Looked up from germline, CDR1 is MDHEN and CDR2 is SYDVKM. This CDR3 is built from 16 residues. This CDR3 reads CASSLLRVTSTDTQYF. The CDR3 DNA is TGTGCCAGCAGTTTATTACGAGTTACTAGCACAGATACGCAGTATTTT.

CDR3 sequence: CAGVNSRQETQYF. The CDR3 DNA sequence: TGTGCCGGCGTGAACTCCCGCCAAGAGACCCAGTACTTC. The gene calls are TRBV2 and TRBJ2-5; D ambiguous. This CDR3 region has 13 residues. The V end lost 11 bases, the J end lost 1 base, and 14 bases lay between the germline ends. Looked up from germline, CDR1 is SNHLY and CDR2 is FYNNEI.

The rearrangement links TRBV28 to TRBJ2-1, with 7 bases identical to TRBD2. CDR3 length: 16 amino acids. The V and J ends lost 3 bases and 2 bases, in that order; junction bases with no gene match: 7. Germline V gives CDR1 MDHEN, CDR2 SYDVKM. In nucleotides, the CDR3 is TGTGCCAGCAGTTTTTTGGGCGGGAGAACCTACAATGAGCAGTTCTTC. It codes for CASSFLGGRTYNEQFF.